Listed here is a single TCR beta chain. Its antigen is as yet unknown. The PCR contained 60 Vbeta and 13 Jbeta primers. Measured with immunoSEQ multiplex PCR; TCRdb has only the in-frame clones, and not every one. The repertoire has 200,000 to 250,000 clones, about 80% of them found once; the top ten carry roughly 1.3%. The germline CDR1 and CDR2 sequences are SNHLY and FYNNEI. The CDR3 spans 13 residues. V lost 4 bases and J lost 5, with 9 bases in between. The sample comes from a study of cytomegalovirus exposure and HLA in healthy donors. Study-level points and caveats: In a later analysis, TCR beta V- and J-gene trimming was associated with a missense DCLRE1C variant.

The receptor was isolated from a girl aged 5-17 years in good health and CMV-seronegative. The V gene is TRBV2, the J gene TRBJ1-5, with D unresolved. Material for sequencing was PBMCs. CDR3 residues: CASSVDIHQPQHF. The CDR3 nucleotides read TGTGCCAGCAGTGTAGACATCCATCAGCCCCAGCATTTT.